This TCR beta chain derives from a study of T cell responses to AZD1222 COVID-19 vaccine. About this clone: What it binds is not known.

Whole-study results and caveats: The number of AZD1222 recipients seropositive at baseline was only five to seven.

Only in-frame clones appear in the TCRdb table, and some are missing; sequencing was by immunoSEQ multiplex PCR. The data show under 250,000 clones, approximately 94% seen once. This CDR3 has 14 residues. Germline assignment: CDR1 SGHNT and CDR2 YYREEE (reference sequence). Between the trimmed V and J ends, which lost 1 base and 0 bases, there was a span of 7 bases. The sequenced sample was peripheral blood, obtained on day 0 of MenACWY control vaccination. The J gene is TRBJ1-1, the V gene TRBV5-4; unclear D gene. The clonotype was recovered from an adult in good health. As DNA, the CDR3 is TGTGCCAGCAGCTTGAACGGTATGAACACTGAAGCTTTCTTT. Translating it yields CASSLNGMNTEAFF.